Listed below are T cell receptor beta chains from one sample, sequenced in a study of identical twins. TCRdb ran MiXCR on the 5' RACE reads and lists one entry per CDR3 protein. The sample yields 350,000 to 450,000 distinct CDR3 sequences, approximately 17% seen once. Sequencing was performed on naive T cells sorted from blood. The receptors shown here come from a man aged 50 or older in good health. CDR3s include the opening cysteine and the closing phenylalanine or tryptophan. Each record gives: D gene, J gene, clone size, CDR3 length, V gene, CDR3 protein, CDR3 DNA. D genes are given only for firm matches. The size entry is marked missing in some rows and otherwise reads once, few, many or a size class.

D gene: .; J gene: TRBJ1-5; clone size: few; CDR3 length: 13; V gene: TRBV5-5; CDR3 protein: CASSLSLDQPQHF; CDR3 DNA: TGTGCCAGCAGCTTGTCCCTAGATCAGCCCCAGCATTTT
D gene: .; J gene: TRBJ1-1; clone size: many; CDR3 length: 12; V gene: TRBV7-9; CDR3 protein: CASSQSGYEAFF; CDR3 DNA: TGTGCCAGCAGCCAATCCGGGTATGAAGCTTTCTTT
D gene: .; J gene: TRBJ1-3; clone size: few; CDR3 length: 15; V gene: TRBV5-1; CDR3 protein: CASSFNVGTGNTIYF; CDR3 DNA: TGCGCCAGCAGCTTTAACGTTGGGACCGGAAACACCATATATTTT
D gene: .; J gene: TRBJ1-4; clone size: .; CDR3 length: 17; V gene: TRBV18; CDR3 protein: CASSSTPPGPPGEKLFF; CDR3 DNA: TGTGCCAGCTCATCAACGCCCCCGGGACCTCCGGGCGAAAAACTGTTTTTT
D gene: .; J gene: TRBJ2-1; clone size: many; CDR3 length: 17; V gene: TRBV24-1; CDR3 protein: CATSDVGQGISYNEQFF; CDR3 DNA: TGTGCCACCAGTGACGTCGGCCAGGGGATCTCCTACAATGAGCAGTTCTTC
D gene: TRBD2; J gene: TRBJ2-7; clone size: .; CDR3 length: 15; V gene: TRBV20-1; CDR3 protein: CSAKDLAGGTYEQYF; CDR3 DNA: TGCAGTGCCAAGGATCTAGCGGGGGGAACCTACGAGCAGTACTTC
D gene: .; J gene: TRBJ2-2; clone size: many; CDR3 length: 15; V gene: TRBV5-1; CDR3 protein: CASSLEGRDSGELFF; CDR3 DNA: TGCGCCAGCAGCTTGGAAGGTCGGGATTCCGGGGAGCTGTTTTTT
D gene: .; J gene: TRBJ2-1; clone size: few; CDR3 length: 14; V gene: TRBV4-3; CDR3 protein: CASSQDWKQNEQFF; CDR3 DNA: TGCGCCAGCAGCCAAGATTGGAAACAGAATGAGCAGTTCTTC
D gene: .; J gene: TRBJ2-1; clone size: .; CDR3 length: 12; V gene: TRBV20-1; CDR3 protein: CSARFASGLQFF; CDR3 DNA: TGCAGTGCTAGATTTGCCAGCGGATTACAGTTCTTC
D gene: .; J gene: TRBJ1-1; clone size: .; CDR3 length: 13; V gene: TRBV5-1; CDR3 protein: CASSLAGVTEAFF; CDR3 DNA: TGCGCCAGCAGCTTGGCCGGGGTCACTGAAGCTTTCTTT
D gene: .; J gene: TRBJ1-1; clone size: many; CDR3 length: 13; V gene: TRBV7-9; CDR3 protein: CASSPRLITEAFF; CDR3 DNA: TGTGCCAGCAGCCCTAGACTCATCACTGAAGCTTTCTTT
D gene: TRBD2; J gene: TRBJ2-3; clone size: few; CDR3 length: 15; V gene: TRBV20-1; CDR3 protein: CSAGFRGVSTDTQYF; CDR3 DNA: TGCAGTGCTGGCTTCCGGGGGGTCAGCACAGATACGCAGTATTTT
D gene: .; J gene: TRBJ2-7; clone size: few; CDR3 length: 17; V gene: TRBV25-1; CDR3 protein: CASSFCSGRGRLCEQYF; CDR3 DNA: TGTGCCAGCAGTTTTTGTTCCGGGCGGGGAAGGTTGTGCGAGCAGTACTTC
D gene: .; J gene: TRBJ2-2; clone size: .; CDR3 length: 15; V gene: TRBV28; CDR3 protein: CASSLVTDLTGELFF; CDR3 DNA: TGTGCCAGCAGTTTAGTAACAGACCTCACCGGGGAGCTGTTTTTT
D gene: .; J gene: TRBJ2-1; clone size: few; CDR3 length: 16; V gene: TRBV6-2/TRBV6-3; CDR3 protein: CASSYSRSAGFNEQFF; CDR3 DNA: TGTGCCAGCAGTTACTCGAGGAGTGCGGGATTCAATGAGCAGTTCTTC
D gene: .; J gene: TRBJ2-2; clone size: many; CDR3 length: 14; V gene: TRBV12-3/TRBV12-4; CDR3 protein: CASGTPANTGELFF; CDR3 DNA: TGTGCCAGCGGAACGCCGGCGAACACCGGGGAGCTGTTTTTT
D gene: TRBD2; J gene: TRBJ2-1; clone size: few; CDR3 length: 15; V gene: TRBV15; CDR3 protein: CATSSRDYSYNEQFF; CDR3 DNA: TGTGCCACCAGCAGCCGGGACTACTCCTACAATGAGCAGTTCTTC
D gene: TRBD2; J gene: TRBJ2-5; clone size: few; CDR3 length: 17; V gene: TRBV4-2; CDR3 protein: CASSQDPASGGRETQYF; CDR3 DNA: TGTGCCAGCAGCCAAGATCCCGCTAGCGGGGGAAGGGAGACCCAGTACTTC
D gene: .; J gene: TRBJ2-2; clone size: .; CDR3 length: 15; V gene: TRBV5-1; CDR3 protein: CASSLSQPNTGELFF; CDR3 DNA: TGCGCCAGCAGCTTGTCACAGCCGAACACCGGGGAGCTGTTTTTT
D gene: .; J gene: TRBJ1-6; clone size: many; CDR3 length: 17; V gene: TRBV3-1; CDR3 protein: CASSRGAGAPLNSPLHF; CDR3 DNA: TGTGCCAGCAGCCGAGGAGCGGGGGCCCCTCTTAATTCACCCCTCCACTTT
D gene: TRBD2; J gene: TRBJ2-1; clone size: .; CDR3 length: 14; V gene: TRBV20-1; CDR3 protein: CSARTSGRTNEQFF; CDR3 DNA: TGCAGTGCTAGGACTAGCGGGAGAACCAATGAGCAGTTCTTC
D gene: .; J gene: TRBJ2-7; clone size: few; CDR3 length: 12; V gene: TRBV15; CDR3 protein: CATSRSNYEQYF; CDR3 DNA: TGTGCCACCAGTAGGTCAAATTACGAGCAGTACTTC